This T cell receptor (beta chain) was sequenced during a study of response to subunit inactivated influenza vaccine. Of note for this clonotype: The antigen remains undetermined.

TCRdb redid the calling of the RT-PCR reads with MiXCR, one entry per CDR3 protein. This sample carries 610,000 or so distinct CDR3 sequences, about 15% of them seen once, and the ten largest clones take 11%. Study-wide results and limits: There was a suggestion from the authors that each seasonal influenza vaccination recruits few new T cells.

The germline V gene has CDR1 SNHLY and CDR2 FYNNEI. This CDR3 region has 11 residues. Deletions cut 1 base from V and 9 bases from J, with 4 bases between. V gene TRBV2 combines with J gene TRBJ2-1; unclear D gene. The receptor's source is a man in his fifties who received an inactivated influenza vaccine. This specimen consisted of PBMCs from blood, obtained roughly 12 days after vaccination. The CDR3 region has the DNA TGTGCCAGCAGTGAAGTGGGTGAGCAGTTCTTC. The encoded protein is CASSEVGEQFF.